This is a list of T cell receptor beta chains from one sample in a study of blood T cell repertoires in COVID-19. Produced via immunoSEQ multiplex PCR; TCRdb's table is partial and in-frame only. The sample records nearly 200,000 clones, about 86% being singletons. The material sequenced was PBMCs or T cells enriched from blood (not recorded which). The receptors were gathered from a man in his forties or fifties who had recovered from COVID-19. Both conserved end residues are trimmed from each CDR3. Each record gives: V gene, J gene, CDR3 protein.

TRBV7-2	TRBJ2-7	ASSPGQGVYEQY
TRBV7-2	TRBJ2-1	ASRGGQGAANEQF
TRBV29-1	TRBJ1-1	SVGQGANTEAF
TRBV7-6	TRBJ2-7	ASSLGTGATSYEQY
TRBV5-1	TRBJ1-1	ASSWGDRVTEAF
TRBV5-1	TRBJ1-2	ASSPGGYREGYT
TRBV28	TRBJ2-7	ASRYGGSSDEQY
TRBV6-2/TRBV6-3	TRBJ2-2	ASSASRNTGELF
TRBV5-8	TRBJ1-1	ASSLGQGAAEAF
TRBV7-8	TRBJ1-2	ASSRWTVNYGYT
TRBV7-8	TRBJ1-1	ASSLGGLNTEAF
TRBV27	TRBJ1-6	ASSFYGRESPLH
TRBV19	TRBJ1-3	ASSDDRRVSGNTIY
TRBV2	TRBJ1-4	ASSETSGGHATNEKLF
TRBV5-1	TRBJ2-5	ASSLGTGGYQETQY
TRBV4-2	TRBJ2-3	ASSGKQYRGLYTDTQY
TRBV3-1/TRBV3-2	TRBJ2-2	ASSQVSSGTANTGELF
TRBV4-3	TRBJ2-1	ASSHEPGIEYNEQF
TRBV19	TRBJ2-7	ASRPRDSVPREQY
TRBV28	TRBJ2-7	ASSLWGGASSHEQY
TRBV7-9	TRBJ2-4	ASSLGQGNIQY
TRBV6-5	TRBJ2-5	ASSKQQGVGETQY
TRBV10-3	TRBJ2-7	AIRAGTGTYEQY
TRBV5-1	TRBJ1-2	ASSPSGGDNYGYT
TRBV24-1	TRBJ2-7	ATSDTDRDDEQY
TRBV9	TRBJ1-1	ASSARTGGLNTEAF
TRBV18	TRBJ1-1	ASSPSTEGGLAF
TRBV6-2/TRBV6-3	TRBJ2-1	ASSYTGVSYNEQF
TRBV9	TRBJ1-3	ASSARDYAGNTIY
TRBV30	TRBJ1-2	AWRSQGYGYT
TRBV11-2	TRBJ1-5	ASSFDRSQPQH
TRBV7-2	TRBJ2-5	ASSWGWASGGETQY
TRBV5-6	TRBJ1-4	ASSLRQGATNEKLF
TRBV19	TRBJ2-1	ASRTGGPASSYNEQF
TRBV5-6	TRBJ1-2	ASSLTGVLNYGYT
TRBV28	TRBJ2-5	ASSLPQVLEETQY
TRBV6-2/TRBV6-3	TRBJ2-6	ASSYAGTASGANVLT
TRBV30	TRBJ2-2	AWSRDGTGELF
TRBV3-1/TRBV3-2	TRBJ1-6	ASSQDRDSPLH
TRBV28	TRBJ1-2	ASRNTGQGVYGYT
TRBV29-1	TRBJ2-1	SVGASEQF
TRBV29-1	TRBJ1-2	SVEDQPLTGGYT
TRBV7-9	TRBJ2-5	ASSSPIETSRGKTQY
TRBV5-5	TRBJ2-1	ASSSGLPNEQF
TRBV19	TRBJ2-5	ASSALQQETQY
TRBV30	TRBJ1-2	AWSRDRGSGYT
TRBV3-1/TRBV3-2	TRBJ1-2	ASSQGARTGVGYT
TRBV5-4	TRBJ1-3	ASSLPVVSGNTIY
TRBV30	TRBJ1-2	AWSVWTGVGYT
TRBV5-1	TRBJ1-1	ASSLAAGSEAF
TRBV9	TRBJ2-5	ASSPLRTSGGSPKETQY